This paragraph covers one T cell receptor beta chain sequence. Its antigen is as yet unknown. The sample comes from a study of shared clonotypes between healthy human individuals. Study details: The composition of the donors was a couple of women and a few men aged 18 to 49. Findings of the study overall: Among donors, clonotype sharing was expected to be affected by sequencing depth. Sharing across four donors was highest in naive CD4 (about 5%) and lowest in memory CD8 (approximately 0.4%).

Original data processing: Filtering differed for immunoSEQ, which gave only junction sequences without quality scores. Profiled with immunoSEQ multiplex PCR; TCRdb holds only in-frame clones, not every one. V and J calls and clone size are given by that table; D and trimming were obtained from the DNA. The sample holds about 2.1 million clones, about 94% seen once. As defined, naive CD8 cells were CD45RO-negative and positively selected for CCR7, with terminally differentiated effector memory CD45RA+ cells excluded. The germline V gene encodes CDR1 LNHDA and CDR2 SQIVND (reference sequence). CDR3 length: 15 amino acids. Trimming left V 5 bases short and J 5 bases short, with 19 bases between.

The sequencing sample was made of naive CD8+ T cells from PBMCs. This clonotype originated in a man between 18 and 35 years old in good health. Some clones in this sample may be carry-over from other donors' samples. The V and J genes are TRBV19 and TRBJ2-7, with D perhaps matching TRBD1 or TRBD2 (5 bases each). CDR3 in DNA: TGTGCCAGTAGTTCCCGGGACCCTCCAAGGCACGAGCAGTACTTC. This sequence encodes CASSSRDPPRHEQYF.